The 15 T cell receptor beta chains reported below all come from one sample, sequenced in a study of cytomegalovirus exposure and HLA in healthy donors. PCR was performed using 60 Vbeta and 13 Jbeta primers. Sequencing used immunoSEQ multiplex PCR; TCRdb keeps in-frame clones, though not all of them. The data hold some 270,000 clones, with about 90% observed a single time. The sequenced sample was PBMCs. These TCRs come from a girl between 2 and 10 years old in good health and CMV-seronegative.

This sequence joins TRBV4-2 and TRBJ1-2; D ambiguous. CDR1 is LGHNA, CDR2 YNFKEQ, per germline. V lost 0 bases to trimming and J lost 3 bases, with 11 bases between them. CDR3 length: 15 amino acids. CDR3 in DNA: TGTGCCAGCAGCCAAGACCTTCCGGGAGACTATGGCTACACCTTC. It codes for CASSQDLPGDYGYTF.

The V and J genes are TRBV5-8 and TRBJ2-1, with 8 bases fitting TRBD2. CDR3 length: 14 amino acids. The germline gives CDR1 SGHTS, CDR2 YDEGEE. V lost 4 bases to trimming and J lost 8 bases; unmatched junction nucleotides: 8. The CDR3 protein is CASSEAGEGYEQFF. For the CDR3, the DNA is TGTGCCAGCAGCGAAGCGGGGGAAGGGTATGAGCAGTTCTTC.

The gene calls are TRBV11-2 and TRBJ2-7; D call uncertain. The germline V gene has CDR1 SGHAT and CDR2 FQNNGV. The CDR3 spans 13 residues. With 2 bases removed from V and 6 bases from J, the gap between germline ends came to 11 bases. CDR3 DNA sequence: TGTGCCAGCAGCTTATTATCCGTGCGCGAGCAGTACTTC. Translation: CASSLLSVREQYF.

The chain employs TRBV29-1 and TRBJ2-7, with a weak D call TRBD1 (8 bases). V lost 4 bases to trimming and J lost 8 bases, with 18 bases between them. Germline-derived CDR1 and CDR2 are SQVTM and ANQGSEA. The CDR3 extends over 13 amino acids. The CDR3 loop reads CSVGGGQESKQYF. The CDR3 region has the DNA TGCAGCGTTGGGGGGGGACAGGAATCTAAGCAGTACTTC.

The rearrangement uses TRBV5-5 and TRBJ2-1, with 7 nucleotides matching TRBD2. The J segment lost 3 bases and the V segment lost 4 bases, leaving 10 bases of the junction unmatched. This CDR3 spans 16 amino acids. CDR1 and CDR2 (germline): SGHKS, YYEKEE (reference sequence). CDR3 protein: CASSPGEGGIYNEQFF. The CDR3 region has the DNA TGTGCCAGCAGCCCTGGGGAGGGTGGGATCTACAATGAGCAGTTCTTC. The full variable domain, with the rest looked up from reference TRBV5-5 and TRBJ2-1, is DAGVTQSPTHLIKTRGQQVTLRCSPISGHKSVSWYQQVLGQGPQFIFQYYEKEERGRGNFPDRFSARQFPNYSSELNVNALLLGDSALYLCASSPGEGGIYNEQFFGPGTRLTVL.

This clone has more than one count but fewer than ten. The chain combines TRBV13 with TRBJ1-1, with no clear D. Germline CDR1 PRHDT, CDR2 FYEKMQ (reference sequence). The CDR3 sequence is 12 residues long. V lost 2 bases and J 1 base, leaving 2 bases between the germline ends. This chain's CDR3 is CASSLRNTEAFF. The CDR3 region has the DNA TGTGCCAGCAGCTTACGGAACACTGAAGCTTTCTTT.

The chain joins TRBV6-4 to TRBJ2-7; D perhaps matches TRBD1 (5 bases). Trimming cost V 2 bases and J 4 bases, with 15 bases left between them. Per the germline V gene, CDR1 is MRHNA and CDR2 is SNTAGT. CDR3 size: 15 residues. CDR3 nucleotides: TGTGCCAGCAGTGACGCCACAGGAGCCCTTTACGAGCAGTACTTC. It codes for CASSDATGALYEQYF.

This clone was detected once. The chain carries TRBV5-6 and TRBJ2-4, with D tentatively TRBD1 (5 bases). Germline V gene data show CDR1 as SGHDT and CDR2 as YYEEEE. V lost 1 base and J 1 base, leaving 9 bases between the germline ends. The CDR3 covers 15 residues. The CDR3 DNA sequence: TGTGCCAGCAGCTTGATCTCAGGGGCCAAAAACATTCAGTACTTC. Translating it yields CASSLISGAKNIQYF. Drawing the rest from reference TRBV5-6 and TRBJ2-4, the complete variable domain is DAGVTQSPTHLIKTRGQQVTLRCSPKSGHDTVSWYQQALGQGPQFIFQYYEEEERQRGNFPDRFSGHQFPNYSSELNVNALLLGDSALYLCASSLISGAKNIQYFGAGTRLSVL.

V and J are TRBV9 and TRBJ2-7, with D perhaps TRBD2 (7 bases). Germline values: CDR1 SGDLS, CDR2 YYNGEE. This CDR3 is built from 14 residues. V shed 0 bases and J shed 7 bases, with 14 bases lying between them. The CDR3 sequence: CASSVAGGAWEQYF. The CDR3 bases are TGTGCCAGCAGCGTAGCGGGGGGCGCTTGGGAGCAGTACTTC.

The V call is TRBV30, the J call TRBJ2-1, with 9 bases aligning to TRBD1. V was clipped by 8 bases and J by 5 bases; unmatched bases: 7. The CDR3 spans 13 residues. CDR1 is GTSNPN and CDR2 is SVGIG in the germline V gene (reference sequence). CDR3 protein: CAGTDRGNNEQFF. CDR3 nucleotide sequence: TGTGCCGGAACCGACAGGGGGAACAATGAGCAGTTCTTC.

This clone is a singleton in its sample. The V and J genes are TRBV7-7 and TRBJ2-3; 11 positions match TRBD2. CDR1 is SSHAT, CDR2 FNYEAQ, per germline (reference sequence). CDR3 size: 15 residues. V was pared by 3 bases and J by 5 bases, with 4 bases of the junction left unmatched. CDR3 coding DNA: TGTGCCAGCAGCTTCGGCCTAGCGGGAGGAGATACGCAGTATTTT. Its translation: CASSFGLAGGDTQYF.

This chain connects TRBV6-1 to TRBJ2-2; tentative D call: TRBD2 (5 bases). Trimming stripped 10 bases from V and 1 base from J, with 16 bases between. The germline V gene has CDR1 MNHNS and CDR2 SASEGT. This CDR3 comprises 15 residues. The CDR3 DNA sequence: TGTGCCACCGGCTCCCCGCGGGTGAACACCGGGGAGCTGTTTTTT. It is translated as CATGSPRVNTGELFF.

CDR3 sequence: CASSIRRTGNNEQFF. In DNA form, the CDR3 reads TGTGCCAGTAGTATACGCCGGACAGGGAACAATGAGCAGTTCTTC. The chain is built from TRBV19 and TRBJ2-1; 8 bases line up with TRBD1. Germline V lookup: CDR1 LNHDA, CDR2 SQIVND (reference sequence). The CDR3 consists of 15 residues. Trimming removed 2 bases from V and 5 bases from J; junction bases left unmatched: 5.

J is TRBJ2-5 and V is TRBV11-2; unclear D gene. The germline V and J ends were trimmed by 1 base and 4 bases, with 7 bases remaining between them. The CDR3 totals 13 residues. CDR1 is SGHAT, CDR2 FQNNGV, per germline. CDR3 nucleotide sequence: TGTGCCAGCAGCTTAGTCAGATTAGAGACCCAGTACTTC. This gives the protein CASSLVRLETQYF. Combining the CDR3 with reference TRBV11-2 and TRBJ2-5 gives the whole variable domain EAGVAQSPRYKIIEKRQSVAFWCNPISGHATLYWYQQILGQGPKLLIQFQNNGVVDDSQLPKDRFSAERLKGVDSTLKIQPAKLEDSAVYLCASSLVRLETQYFGPGTRLLVL.

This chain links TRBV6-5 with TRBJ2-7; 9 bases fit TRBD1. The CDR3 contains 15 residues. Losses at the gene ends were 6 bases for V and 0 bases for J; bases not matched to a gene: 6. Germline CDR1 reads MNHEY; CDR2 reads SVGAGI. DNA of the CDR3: TGTGCCAGCAGCTATGGGACAGGGAGCTCCTACGAGCAGTACTTC. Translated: CASSYGTGSSYEQYF.